This T cell receptor (beta chain) derives from a study of lymphopenia after photon versus proton radiotherapy. Profiled with immunoSEQ multiplex PCR; TCRdb holds only in-frame clones, not every one. Of about 29,000 clones in the sample, approximately 88% were seen once. Trimming took 4 bases from V and 4 from J; bases not matched to a gene: 8. Germline V gene lookup returns CDR1 LGHNA and CDR2 YNFKEQ. The length of the CDR3 is 16 residues. This sequence originates from an older woman with cholangiocarcinoma. Some clones in this sample may be carry-over from other donors' samples. This sequence joins TRBV4-2 and TRBJ2-1, with 9 bases that match TRBD2. The sequencing used peripheral blood, collected from a patient treated with proton-based radiotherapy. CDR3 DNA: TGTGCCAGCAGCCGTGCTCTAGCGGGGCCTTACAATGAGCAGTTCTTC. It translates to CASSRALAGPYNEQFF.